What follows are 32 T cell receptor beta chains derived from one specimen sequenced in a study of human T cells and chemical hapten exposure. TCRdb recomputed calls from the RACE reads with MiXCR, one row per CDR3 protein. The table records about 270,000 distinct CDR3 sequences, 7.7% of them present only once. This sample's time point: pre-sensitization, week 0. Stated treatment: therapeutic diphenylcyclopropenone sensitization with weekly scalp DPC. This material consisted of whole blood, taken in connection with sensitization to the hapten diphenylcyclopropenone (DPC). Every receptor here comes from a man younger than 35 with alopecia areata. Some clones in this sample may be carry-over from other donors' samples.

This clonotype was picked up a small number of times. This sequence joins TRBV7-6 and TRBJ2-1; 11 nucleotides agree with TRBD2. This CDR3 comprises 18 residues. Germline V gives CDR1 SGHVS, CDR2 FNYEAQ. With 0 bases clipped from V and 0 bases from J, the junction kept 4 bases outside the gene matches. The CDR3 loop reads CASSLAPSGGPSYNEQFF. The CDR3 coding sequence is TGTGCCAGCAGCTTAGCCCCTAGCGGGGGGCCCTCCTACAATGAGCAGTTCTTC.

There are many counts of this clonotype. J is TRBJ2-1 and V is TRBV7-3; 11 positions agree with TRBD2. The germline CDR1 and CDR2 sequences are SGHTA and FQGTGA. The CDR3 is made up of 16 amino acids. V was pared by 5 bases and J by 6 bases, with 9 bases of the junction left unmatched. CDR3 loop: CASSPLAGGMSNEQFF. The CDR3 DNA reads TGTGCCAGCAGCCCGCTAGCGGGGGGCATGAGCAATGAGCAGTTCTTC.

This clonotype has just a few counts. The chain combines TRBV4-3 with TRBJ2-7, with TRBD2 as a possible D gene (5 bases). This CDR3 contains 17 residues. CDR1 and CDR2 (germline): LGHNA, YSLEER. Trimming took off 3 bases at V and 1 base at J, with 19 bases between the two ends. This CDR3 reads CASSQRASFPWSYEQYF. Written as DNA, the CDR3 is TGCGCCAGCAGCCAGAGGGCTAGCTTCCCCTGGTCCTACGAGCAGTACTTC.

J is TRBJ2-7 and V is TRBV28; D uncertain. V lost 2 bases to trimming and J lost 3 bases, with 8 bases between them. CDR3 length: 13 amino acids. CDR1 and CDR2 from the germline V gene are MDHEN and SYDVKM. CDR3 in amino acids: CASSLHQFYEQYF. CDR3 nucleotides: TGTGCCAGCAGTTTACACCAGTTCTACGAGCAGTACTTC.

Points on this clonotype: A much larger clone differs by one base, so this may be a read error. The chain links TRBV7-9 to TRBJ1-1, with D possibly TRBD1 on 5 matching bases. The CDR3 has 13 residues. In germline, CDR1 is SEHNR, CDR2 FQNEAQ (reference sequence). With 10 bases removed from V and 3 bases from J, the gap between germline ends came to 15 bases. CDR3 sequence reads: CANIPPTDTEAFF. CDR3 nucleotides: TGTGCCAACATACCCCCGACAGACACTGAAGCTTTCTTT.

The V and J genes are TRBV20-1 and TRBJ2-3; 8 bases align to TRBD2. The CDR3 extends over 19 amino acids. The trim removed 3 bases at V and 2 bases at J, leaving 19 bases unmatched. The germline V gene encodes CDR1 DFQATT and CDR2 SNEGSKA (reference sequence). The CDR3 coding sequence is TGCAGTGCTAGCCGTTGGGAAGCGGGGGTGACACTGCTCACAGATACGCAGTATTTT. This gives the protein CSASRWEAGVTLLTDTQYF.

The chain joins TRBV12-3 or TRBV12-4 to TRBJ2-7; 10 nucleotides agree with TRBD1. CDR3 length: 15 amino acids. The trim removed 5 bases at V and 2 bases at J, leaving 6 bases unmatched. The CDR3 DNA follows: TGTGCCAGCAGTGCGGGACAGGGGCCAACCTACGAGCAGTACTTC. Its translation is CASSAGQGPTYEQYF.

This clonotype came up many times. The genes are TRBV5-4 and TRBJ2-2, with TRBD1 as a possible D gene (6 bases). The germline V and J ends were trimmed by 6 bases and 2 bases, with 11 bases remaining between them. Germline CDR1 SGHNT, CDR2 YYREEE (reference sequence). The CDR3 spans 14 residues. The CDR3 loop reads CASTQDSNTGELFF. The CDR3 DNA reads TGTGCCAGCACCCAGGACAGTAACACCGGGGAGCTGTTTTTT.

This clonotype has more than one count but fewer than ten. The genes are TRBV12-3 or TRBV12-4 and TRBJ1-3; D is uncertain. The CDR3 is 14 amino acids. Trimming shortened V by 3 bases and J by 3 bases, and 9 bases separated the two germline ends. The CDR3 here is CASSFSGVGNTIYF. In DNA, the CDR3 is TGTGCCAGCAGTTTTTCCGGGGTTGGAAACACCATATATTTT.

In this sample, this clonotype turned up a few times. The chain has TRBV11-2 and TRBJ1-4, with a weak D call TRBD1 (5 bases). The CDR3 extends over 15 amino acids. Germline V CDR1 and CDR2: SGHAT, FQNNGV. Trimming removed 6 bases at V and 8 bases at J, with 19 bases between. CDR3 region: CASRYRGGRGEKLFF. CDR3 bases: TGTGCCAGCAGATATAGGGGCGGAAGAGGGGAAAAACTGTTTTTT.

This clonotype was found many times. V is TRBV6-1 and J is TRBJ1-6; D possibly corresponds to TRBD1 (5 bases). This CDR3 is 14 amino acids long. Germline CDR1 reads MNHNS; CDR2 reads SASEGT. Trimming removed 6 bases from V and 7 bases from J, with 13 bases in between. The CDR3 DNA reads as TGTGCCAGCAGGCCCGGGACCGAGAATTCACCCCTCCACTTT. As protein: CASRPGTENSPLHF.

This chain links TRBV6-2 or TRBV6-3 with TRBJ1-6; the D gene is possibly TRBD1 (6 bases). The V gene lost 2 bases and the J gene lost 10 bases, with 18 bases spanning the gap. The germline V gene has CDR1 MNHEY and CDR2 SVGEGT. The CDR3 covers 16 residues. CDR3 region: CASSYTFGGDISPLHF. The CDR3 DNA is TGTGCCAGCAGTTACACGTTTGGGGGGGACATATCACCCCTCCACTTT.

The chain joins TRBV29-1 to TRBJ2-1, with D unresolved. V was pared by 2 bases and J by 4 bases, with 12 bases between. Germline loops: CDR1 SQVTM, CDR2 ANQGSEA. The CDR3 is 14 amino acids. CDR3 DNA sequence: TGCAGCGTTGAAAACCCCGACCCGTACAATGAGCAGTTCTTC. It yields the protein CSVENPDPYNEQFF.

This clonotype occurred a few times. This chain links TRBV7-8 with TRBJ1-5; TRBD1 might be the D (6 bases). Germline V gene sequence: CDR1 SGHVS, CDR2 FQNEAQ. The CDR3 covers 15 residues. V lost 3 bases and J 7 bases, leaving 16 bases between the germline ends. The CDR3 nucleotides read TGTGCCAGCAGCTTGCCGGGGGGCGTCGGACAGCCCCAGCATTTT. Residues: CASSLPGGVGQPQHF.

J is TRBJ2-5 and V is TRBV20-1; perhaps TRBD2 as D (5 bases). V was cut by 8 bases and J by 4 bases, with 14 bases left in between. The CDR3 contains 12 residues. The V gene's germline CDR1 is DFQATT and CDR2 SNEGSKA (reference sequence). The CDR3 loop reads CSTARRVETQYF. Written as DNA, the CDR3 is TGCAGTACCGCTCGGCGGGTAGAGACCCAGTACTTC.

The table lists this clonotype with a few counts. This sequence joins TRBV7-2 and TRBJ2-1, with D unresolved. This CDR3 region has 14 residues. The ends were cut back, 2 bases at V and 9 bases at J, with 14 bases in the middle. The germline gives CDR1 SGHTA, CDR2 FQGNSA. The CDR3 sequence is CASSLSMLRREQFF. In nucleotides, the CDR3 is TGTGCCAGCAGCTTAAGTATGTTAAGACGTGAGCAGTTCTTC. Supplemented by reference TRBV7-2 and TRBJ2-1, the full variable domain reads GAGVSQSPSNKVTEKGKDVELRCDPISGHTALYWYRQSLGQGLEFLIYFQGNSAPDKSGLPSDRFSAERTGGSVSTLTIQRTQQEDSAVYLCASSLSMLRREQFFGPGTRLTVL.

This clonotype appeared a few times. The chain couples TRBV9 to TRBJ2-7; tentatively, D is TRBD2 (6 bases). The germline CDR1 and CDR2 sequences are SGDLS and YYNGEE. The CDR3 length is 14 residues. V gave up 0 bases and J gave up 5 bases, with 12 bases separating them. CDR3 nucleotides: TGTGCCAGCAGCGTAGGGGGGGAATACGACGAGCAGTACTTC. Translation: CASSVGGEYDEQYF.

This clonotype occurred a few times. This sequence joins TRBV5-1 and TRBJ2-3; D gene ambiguous. From germline, CDR1 is SGHRS and CDR2 YFSETQ. CDR3 length: 16 residues. Trimming removed 3 bases from V and 0 bases from J, with 14 bases in between. CDR3 coding DNA: TGCGCCAGCAGCTCCGACTTCCAGACTAGCACAGATACGCAGTATTTT. Residues: CASSSDFQTSTDTQYF.

The genes are TRBV6-2 or TRBV6-3 and TRBJ1-1, with 8 bases fitting TRBD1. V was clipped by 4 bases and J by 0 bases; unmatched bases: 10. This CDR3 has 17 residues. CDR1 MNHEY and CDR2 SVGEGT come from the germline V gene. This CDR3 reads CASSLSRGPLMNTEAFF. CDR3 nucleotides: TGTGCCAGCAGTTTGTCCAGGGGGCCACTGATGAACACTGAAGCTTTCTTT.

This clonotype was seen a handful of times. The chain carries TRBV20-1 and TRBJ1-5, with 8 bases identical to TRBD1. The germline V gene encodes CDR1 DFQATT and CDR2 SNEGSKA (reference sequence). The V gene end was trimmed by 5 bases and the J gene end by 1 base; junction bases not matched to a gene: 4. This CDR3 has 14 amino acids. CDR3 in amino acids: CSALRQGSNQPQHF. CDR3 DNA sequence: TGCAGTGCTCTAAGACAGGGGAGCAATCAGCCCCAGCATTTT.

This clonotype was seen repeatedly, ten times or more. The chain recombines TRBV4-1 with TRBJ2-3; D is undetermined. Trimming took 4 bases from V and 2 from J, leaving 7 bases between them. The germline gives CDR1 MGHRA, CDR2 YSYEKL. The CDR3 spans 13 residues. The CDR3, as DNA: TGCGCCAGCAGCCCACTGAACACAGATACGCAGTATTTT. Protein sequence: CASSPLNTDTQYF.

This clonotype has a count of ten or more. The rearrangement joins TRBV28 to TRBJ2-3; 7 nucleotides match TRBD1. Losses at the gene ends were 7 bases for V and 0 bases for J; bases not matched to a gene: 4. This CDR3 is built from 14 residues. CDR1 MDHEN and CDR2 SYDVKM come from the germline V gene. This CDR3 reads CASTPGQSTDTQYF. CDR3 bases: TGTGCCAGCACCCCGGGACAGAGCACAGATACGCAGTATTTT.

Many counts were recorded for this clonotype. The V gene is TRBV7-8, the J gene TRBJ2-3; perhaps TRBD1 as D (6 bases). Germline CDR1 and CDR2: SGHVS and FQNEAQ. The CDR3 totals 15 residues. V lost 1 base, J lost 3 bases, and 11 bases lay in between. The CDR3 spells CASSLERGMTDTQYF. The CDR3 bases are TGTGCCAGCAGCTTAGAAAGGGGGATGACAGATACGCAGTATTTT.

This clonotype was seen many times. The V and J genes are TRBV4-2 and TRBJ2-2; the match to TRBD1 covers 8 bases. The germline gives CDR1 LGHNA, CDR2 YNFKEQ. The V segment lost 4 bases and the J segment 8 bases; nucleotides outside the gene matches: 12. The CDR3 covers 16 residues. The CDR3 is CASSLFGQGSGGELFF. Here the CDR3 DNA reads TGTGCCAGCAGCCTATTCGGACAGGGAAGTGGGGGGGAGCTGTTTTTT.

This clonotype was recorded many times. This chain uses TRBV5-1 with TRBJ1-6; D not resolved. Germline loops: CDR1 SGHRS, CDR2 YFSETQ. The length of the CDR3 is 15 residues. The V and J ends lost 4 bases and 0 bases respectively, with 8 bases between them. The CDR3 here is CASSRTSSYNSPLHF. The CDR3 DNA reads TGCGCCAGCAGCCGTACCAGCTCCTATAATTCACCCCTCCACTTT.

This clonotype occurred many times. This rearrangement joins TRBV20-1 to TRBJ1-1, with TRBD1 matching 12 bases. Looked up from germline, CDR1 is DFQATT and CDR2 is SNEGSKA (reference sequence). The CDR3 has 13 residues. DNA of the CDR3: TGCAGCTCCGGGACAGGGGGCATCACTGAAGCTTTCTTT. Residues: CSSGTGGITEAFF.

This chain connects TRBV4-1 to TRBJ2-2; D possibly corresponds to TRBD1 (6 bases). The germline V gene encodes CDR1 MGHRA and CDR2 YSYEKL. V was trimmed by 5 bases and J by 1 base, leaving 11 bases between them. The CDR3 is made up of 15 amino acids. The DNA for the CDR3 is TGCGCCAGCAGCTATCCGGGACAGAACACCGGGGAGCTGTTTTTT. Its protein is CASSYPGQNTGELFF.

The chain is built from TRBV18 and TRBJ1-1; no firm D call. Germline CDR1 is KGHSH and CDR2 is LQKENI. The V and J ends lost 1 base and 10 bases respectively, with 13 bases between them. The CDR3 has 13 amino acids. CDR3 amino acids: CASSPLAGDLAFF. CDR3 bases: TGTGCCAGCTCACCACTCGCCGGGGATTTAGCTTTCTTT.

The V gene is TRBV4-1, the J gene TRBJ1-5; D possibly corresponds to TRBD1 (5 bases). The V gene's germline CDR1 is MGHRA and CDR2 YSYEKL. Trimming took 2 bases from V and 7 from J, leaving 15 bases between them. This CDR3 comprises 15 residues. The CDR3 DNA sequence: TGCGCCAGCAGCCAACGTGCAGGGTTTTCACAGCCCCAGCATTTT. Amino acids: CASSQRAGFSQPQHF.

CDR3 sequence (DNA): TGCGCCAGCAGCTTGGAACAGGCCTTAACAGGTGGCTACACCTTC. Amino acid sequence: CASSLEQALTGGYTF. The rearrangement links TRBV5-1 to TRBJ1-2; a weak D match, TRBD1 (5 bases). V was cut by 0 bases and J by 7 bases, with 16 bases left in between. The CDR3 has 15 amino acids. CDR1 SGHRS and CDR2 YFSETQ come from the germline V gene.

J is TRBJ2-5 and V is TRBV4-1; TRBD2 matches 8 bases. J was trimmed by 2 bases and V by 0 bases; bases with no gene match: 8. This CDR3 contains 17 residues. Looked up from germline, CDR1 is MGHRA and CDR2 is YSYEKL. The CDR3 spells CASSQESVLADQETQYF. CDR3 nucleotide sequence: TGCGCCAGCAGCCAAGAGTCTGTACTAGCGGATCAAGAGACCCAGTACTTC.

This clonotype was recorded many times. V is TRBV20-1 and J is TRBJ2-1; D is ambiguous. This CDR3 has 16 residues. The V and J ends lost 4 bases and 0 bases respectively, with 16 bases between them. Looked up from germline, CDR1 is DFQATT and CDR2 is SNEGSKA (reference sequence). The CDR3 region is CSANEAVTSSYNEQFF. In DNA, the CDR3 is TGCAGTGCTAACGAGGCCGTTACAAGCTCCTACAATGAGCAGTTCTTC.